This T cell receptor (beta chain) was sequenced for a study of cytomegalovirus exposure and HLA in healthy donors. The wider study: The study's early data release held about 77 million unique TCRs from HLA-typed donors.

Use of 60 Vbeta and 13 Jbeta primers characterized the PCR. Data came from immunoSEQ multiplex PCR; TCRdb stores just in-frame clones and leaves some out. The sample lists about 120,000 clones; roughly 69% were seen once. As for this clone: Its antigen is unidentified. One end of the junction is discordant with germline, which a read error may explain.

Germline-derived CDR1 and CDR2 are SNHLY and FYNNEI. The CDR3 is 15 amino acids. Points from the study as a whole: A previous analysis found most TCR beta V segments productive roughly 87% or roughly 30% of the time. Investigators reported more than 150 TCR beta chains as tied to cytomegalovirus. On later analysis, the bulk of CMV-associated TCR beta chains appeared to be HLA-restricted.

What was sequenced was PBMCs. The rearrangement uses TRBV2 and TRBJ2-1; 8 bases match TRBD2. This receptor was taken from a woman aged 40 to 50 in good health and CMV-seropositive. DNA of the CDR3: TGTGCCAGCAGTAAAGCGGGAGCCTCGAACAATGAGCAGTTCTTC. The encoded protein is CASSKAGASNNEQFF.